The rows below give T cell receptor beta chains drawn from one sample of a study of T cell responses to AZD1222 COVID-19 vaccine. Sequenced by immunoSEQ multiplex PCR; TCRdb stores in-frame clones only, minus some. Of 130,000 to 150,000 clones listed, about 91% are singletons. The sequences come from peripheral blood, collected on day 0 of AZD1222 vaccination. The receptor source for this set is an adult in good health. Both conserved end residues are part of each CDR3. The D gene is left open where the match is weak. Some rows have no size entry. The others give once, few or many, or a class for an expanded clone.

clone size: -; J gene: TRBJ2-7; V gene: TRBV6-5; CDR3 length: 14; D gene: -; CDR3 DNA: TGTGCCAGCACCGAGGGCAGGGTAAAATACGAGCAGTACTTC; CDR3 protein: CASTEGRVKYEQYF
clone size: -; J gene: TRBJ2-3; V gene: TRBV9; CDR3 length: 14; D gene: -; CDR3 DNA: TGTGCCAGCAGCGTAGAGGGGGGGTCACTCTCACCGTATTTT; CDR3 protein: CASSVEGGSLSPYF
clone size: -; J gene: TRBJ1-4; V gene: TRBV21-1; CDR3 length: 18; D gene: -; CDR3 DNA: TGTGCCAGCAGCAAAGCCTCGTTCGGGGACAGAATTAATGAAAAACTGTTTTTT; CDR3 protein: CASSKASFGDRINEKLFF
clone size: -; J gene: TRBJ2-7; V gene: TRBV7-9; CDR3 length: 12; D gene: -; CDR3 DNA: TGTGCCAGCAGCTTAATCAGGAATGAGCAGTACTTC; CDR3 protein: CASSLIRNEQYF
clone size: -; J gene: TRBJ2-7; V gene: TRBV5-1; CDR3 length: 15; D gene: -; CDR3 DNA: TGCGCCAGCAGCTTGTCGGGACCCTGGGACTACGAGCAGTACTTC; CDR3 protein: CASSLSGPWDYEQYF
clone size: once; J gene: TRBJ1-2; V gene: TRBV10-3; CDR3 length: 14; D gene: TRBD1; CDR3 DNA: TGTGCCATCAGTCCCGGGACAGGGGGCTATGGCTACACCTTC; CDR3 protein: CAISPGTGGYGYTF
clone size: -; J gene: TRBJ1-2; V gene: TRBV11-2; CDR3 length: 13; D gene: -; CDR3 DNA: TGTGCCAGCAGCTTAGGGGGGGTCTATGGCTACACCTTC; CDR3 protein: CASSLGGVYGYTF
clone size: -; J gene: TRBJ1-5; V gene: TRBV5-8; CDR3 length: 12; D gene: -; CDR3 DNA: TGTGCCAGCAGCTTGTGGAATCAGCCCCAGCATTTT; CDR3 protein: CASSLWNQPQHF
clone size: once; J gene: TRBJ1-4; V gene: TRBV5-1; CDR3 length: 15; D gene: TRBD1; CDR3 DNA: TGCGCCAGCAGCTTGGTGGGACAGCTAAATGAAAAACTGTTTTTT; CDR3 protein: CASSLVGQLNEKLFF
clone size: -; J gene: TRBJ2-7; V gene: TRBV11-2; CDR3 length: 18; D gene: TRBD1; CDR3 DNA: TGTGCCAGCAGCTTAGTTGGTAGGTCGGACAGGTTCACCTACGAGCAGTACTTC; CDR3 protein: CASSLVGRSDRFTYEQYF
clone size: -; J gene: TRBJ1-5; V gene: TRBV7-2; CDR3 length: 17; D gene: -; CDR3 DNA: TGTGCCAGCAGCTTAGGGACCGGGGCCCGTGCCTATGAGCCCCAGCATTTT; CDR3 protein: CASSLGTGARAYEPQHF
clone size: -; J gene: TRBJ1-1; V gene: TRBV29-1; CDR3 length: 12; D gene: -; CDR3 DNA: TGCAGCGTTCCAACAAGGAACACTGAAGCTTTCTTT; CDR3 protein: CSVPTRNTEAFF
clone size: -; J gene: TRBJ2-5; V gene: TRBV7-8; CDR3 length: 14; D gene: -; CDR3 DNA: TGTGCCAGCAGCTTTGGCAGGGTGTGGGAGACCCAGTACTTC; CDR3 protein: CASSFGRVWETQYF
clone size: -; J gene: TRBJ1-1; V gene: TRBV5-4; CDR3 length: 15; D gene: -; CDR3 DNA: TGTGCCAGCAGCTTCTCTCGGGCGGCGAACACTGAAGCTTTTTTT; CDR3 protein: CASSFSRAANTEAFF
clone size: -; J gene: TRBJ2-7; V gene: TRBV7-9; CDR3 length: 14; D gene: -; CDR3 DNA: TGTGCCAGCAGCTTAGTAGAGGACGGCTACGAGCAGTACTTC; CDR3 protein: CASSLVEDGYEQYF
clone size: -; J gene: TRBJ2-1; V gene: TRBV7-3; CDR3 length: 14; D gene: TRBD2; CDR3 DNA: TGTGCCAGCAGCGCTAGCGGGGGGGCCTCTGAGCAGTTCTTC; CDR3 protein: CASSASGGASEQFF
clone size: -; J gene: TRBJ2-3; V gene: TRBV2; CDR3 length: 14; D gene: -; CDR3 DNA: TGTGCCAGCAGTGTGGTTTCTGGCACAGATACGCAGTATTTT; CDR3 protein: CASSVVSGTDTQYF
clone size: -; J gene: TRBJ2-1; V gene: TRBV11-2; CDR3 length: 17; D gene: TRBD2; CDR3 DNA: TGTGCCAGCAGCTTTCGACTAGCGGGGGGCCCCTACAATGAGCAGTTCTTC; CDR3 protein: CASSFRLAGGPYNEQFF
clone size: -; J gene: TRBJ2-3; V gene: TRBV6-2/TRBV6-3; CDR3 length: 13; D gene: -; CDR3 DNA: TGTGCCAGCAGTTATTTAGCCGCAGATACGCAGTATTTT; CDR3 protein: CASSYLAADTQYF
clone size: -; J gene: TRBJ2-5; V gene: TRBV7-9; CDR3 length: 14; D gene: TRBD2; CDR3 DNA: TGTGCCAGCAGCACTAGCGGGGCCTCGGAGACCCAGTACTTC; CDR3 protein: CASSTSGASETQYF
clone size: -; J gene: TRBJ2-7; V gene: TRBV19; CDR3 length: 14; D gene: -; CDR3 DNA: TGTGCCAGTAGAAACAGGTTCCGCTCCTACGAGCAGTACTTC; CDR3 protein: CASRNRFRSYEQYF
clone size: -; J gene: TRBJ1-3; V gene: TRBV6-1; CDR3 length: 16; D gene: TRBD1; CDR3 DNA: TGTGCCAGCAGTGAATTCGGGACAGCCACTGGAAACACCATATATTTT; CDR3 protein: CASSEFGTATGNTIYF
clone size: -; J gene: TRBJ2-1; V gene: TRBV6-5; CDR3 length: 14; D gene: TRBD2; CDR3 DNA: TGTGCCAGCAGTTTAGCGGGTGCCTACAATGAGCAGTTCTTC; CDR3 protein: CASSLAGAYNEQFF
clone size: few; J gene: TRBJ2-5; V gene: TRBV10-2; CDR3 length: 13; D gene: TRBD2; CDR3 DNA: TGCGCCAGCCGGGGGGGGACTAGCGGCGCCCAGTACTTC; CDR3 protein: CASRGGTSGAQYF
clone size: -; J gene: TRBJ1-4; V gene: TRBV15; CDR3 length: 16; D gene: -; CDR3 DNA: TGTGCCACCAGCAGAGATTTTAAGGGAGGGAATGAAAAACTGTTTTTT; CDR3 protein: CATSRDFKGGNEKLFF
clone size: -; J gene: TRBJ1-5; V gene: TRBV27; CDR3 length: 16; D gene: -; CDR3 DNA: TGTGCCAGCAGTTTAAGGGGGGAGGGGGGCAATCAGCCCCAGCATTTT; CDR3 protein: CASSLRGEGGNQPQHF
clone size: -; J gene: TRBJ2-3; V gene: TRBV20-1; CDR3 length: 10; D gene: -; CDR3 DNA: TGCAGTGCTAGCGGAAGGACGCAGTATTTT; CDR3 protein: CSASGRTQYF
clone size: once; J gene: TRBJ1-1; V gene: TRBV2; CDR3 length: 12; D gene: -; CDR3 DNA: TGTGCCAGCATTGGCGATAGCACTGAAGCTTTCTTT; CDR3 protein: CASIGDSTEAFF
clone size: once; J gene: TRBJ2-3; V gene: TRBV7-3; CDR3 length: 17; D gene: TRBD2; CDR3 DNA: TGTGCCAGCAGCCACAGGGCTAGCGGGGGTAGCACAGATACGCAGTATTTT; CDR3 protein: CASSHRASGGSTDTQYF
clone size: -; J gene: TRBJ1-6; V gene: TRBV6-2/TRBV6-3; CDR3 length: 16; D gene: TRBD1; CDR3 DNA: TGTGCCAGCAGTTACTTGGGACAGGCCAGTAATTCACCCCTCCACTTT; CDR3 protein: CASSYLGQASNSPLHF
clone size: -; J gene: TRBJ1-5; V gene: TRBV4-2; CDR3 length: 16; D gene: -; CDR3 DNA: TGTGCCAGCAGCAGAGGACCGGCGACCGCCAATCAGCCCCAGCATTTT; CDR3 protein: CASSRGPATANQPQHF
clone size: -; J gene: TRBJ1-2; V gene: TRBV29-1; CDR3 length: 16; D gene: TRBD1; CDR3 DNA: TGCAGCGTTCCTTGGGAGCCTGACAGGGGTAACTATGGCTACACCTTC; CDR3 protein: CSVPWEPDRGNYGYTF
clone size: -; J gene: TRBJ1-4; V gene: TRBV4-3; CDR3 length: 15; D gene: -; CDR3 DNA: TGCGCCAGCAGCCAAGCTCGCAGAAGTAATGAAAAACTGTTTTTT; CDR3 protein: CASSQARRSNEKLFF
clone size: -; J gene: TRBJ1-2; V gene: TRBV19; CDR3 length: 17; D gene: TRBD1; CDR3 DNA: TGTGCCAGTAGTGCCCTCTCTGCGAGGGACAGGGCGGACGGCTACACCTTC; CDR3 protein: CASSALSARDRADGYTF
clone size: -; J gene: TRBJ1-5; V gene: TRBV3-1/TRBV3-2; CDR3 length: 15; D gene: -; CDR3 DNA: TGTGCCAGCAGCCAAGAACCCAGGGTCGGGCAGCCCCAGCATTTT; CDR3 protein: CASSQEPRVGQPQHF
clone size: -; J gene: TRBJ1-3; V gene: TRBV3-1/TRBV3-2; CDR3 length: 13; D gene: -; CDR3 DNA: TGTGCCAGCAGCCTTACGGTTGGAAACACCATATATTTT; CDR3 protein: CASSLTVGNTIYF
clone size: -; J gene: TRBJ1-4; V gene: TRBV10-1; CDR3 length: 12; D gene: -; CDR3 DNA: TGCGCCAGCAGAAAGTACAGGGCCGAACTGTTTTTT; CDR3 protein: CASRKYRAELFF
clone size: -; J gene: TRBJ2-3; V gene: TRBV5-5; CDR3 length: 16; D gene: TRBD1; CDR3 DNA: TGTGCCAGCAGCTTGGGGGACAGGGGGATCCCAGATACGCAGTATTTT; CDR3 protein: CASSLGDRGIPDTQYF
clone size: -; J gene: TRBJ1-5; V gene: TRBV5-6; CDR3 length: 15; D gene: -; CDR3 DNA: TGTGCCAGCAGCTTGAATCCGGGGCCTAATCAGCCCCAGCATTTT; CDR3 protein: CASSLNPGPNQPQHF
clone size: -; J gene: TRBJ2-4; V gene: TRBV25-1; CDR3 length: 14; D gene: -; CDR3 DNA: TGTGCCAGCAGTAGTACAGGAATAGTAGACATTCAGTACTTC; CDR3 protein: CASSSTGIVDIQYF
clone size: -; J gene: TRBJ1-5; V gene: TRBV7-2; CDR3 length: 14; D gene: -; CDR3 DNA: TGTGCCAGCAGCTTTGGGGGATTGGGGCAGCCCCAGCATTTT; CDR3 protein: CASSFGGLGQPQHF
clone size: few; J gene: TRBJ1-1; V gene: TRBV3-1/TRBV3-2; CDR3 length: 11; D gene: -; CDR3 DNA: TGTGCCAGCAGCCAATTCACTGAAGCTTTCTTT; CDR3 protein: CASSQFTEAFF
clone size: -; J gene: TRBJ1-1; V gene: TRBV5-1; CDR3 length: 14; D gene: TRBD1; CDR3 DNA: TGCGCCAGCAGCTTCGGGACAGAGCGGACTGAAGCTTTCTTT; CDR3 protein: CASSFGTERTEAFF
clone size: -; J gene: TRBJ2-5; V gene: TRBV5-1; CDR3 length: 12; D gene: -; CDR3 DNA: TGCGCCAGCAGGCGGGCCCAAGAGACCCAGTACTTC; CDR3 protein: CASRRAQETQYF
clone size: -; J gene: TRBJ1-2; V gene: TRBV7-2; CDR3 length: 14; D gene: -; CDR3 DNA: TGTGCCAGCAGCACGCAGGGCGGGAACTATGGCTACACCTTC; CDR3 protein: CASSTQGGNYGYTF
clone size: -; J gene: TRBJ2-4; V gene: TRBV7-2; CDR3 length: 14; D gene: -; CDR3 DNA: TGTGCCAGCAGCTTAGAGGAGGGGCAGGGCGTTCAGTACTTC; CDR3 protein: CASSLEEGQGVQYF
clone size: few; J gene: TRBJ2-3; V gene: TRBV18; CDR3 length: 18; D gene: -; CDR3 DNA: TGTGCCAGCTCACGAAATAAACCAGGACAAGACAACCCAGATACGCAGTATTTT; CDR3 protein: CASSRNKPGQDNPDTQYF
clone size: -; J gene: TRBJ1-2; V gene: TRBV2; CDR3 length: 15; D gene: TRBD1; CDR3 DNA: TGTGCCAGCACCCCAAGGACAGGGGCCCCCTATGGCTACACCTTC; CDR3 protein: CASTPRTGAPYGYTF
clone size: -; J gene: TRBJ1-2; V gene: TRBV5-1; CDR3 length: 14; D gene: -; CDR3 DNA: TGCGCCAGCAGCTTCGGAGATTCTAACTATGGCTACACCTTC; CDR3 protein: CASSFGDSNYGYTF
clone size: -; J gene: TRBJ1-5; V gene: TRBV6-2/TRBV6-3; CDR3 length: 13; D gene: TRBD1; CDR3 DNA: TGTGCCAGCAGTAGGACAGGGACTCAGCCCCAGCATTTT; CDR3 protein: CASSRTGTQPQHF
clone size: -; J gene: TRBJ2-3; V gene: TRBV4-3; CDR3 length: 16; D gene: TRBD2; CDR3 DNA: TGCGCCAGCAGCCAATCAGCGGGGGGGCGCACAGATACGCAGTATTTT; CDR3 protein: CASSQSAGGRTDTQYF
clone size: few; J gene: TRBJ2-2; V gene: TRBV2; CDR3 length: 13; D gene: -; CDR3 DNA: TGTGCCAGCTCGGGGGCTAACACCGGGGAGCTGTTTTTT; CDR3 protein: CASSGANTGELFF
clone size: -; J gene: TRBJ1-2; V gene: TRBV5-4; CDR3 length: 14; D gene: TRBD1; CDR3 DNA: TGTGCCAGCAGCTCTAGGACAGGGGACTATGGCTACACCTTC; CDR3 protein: CASSSRTGDYGYTF
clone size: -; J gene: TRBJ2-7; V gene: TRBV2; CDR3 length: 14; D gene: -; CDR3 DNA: TGTGCCAGCAGTTTCGGGACCCGGGGCGACGAGCAGTACTTC; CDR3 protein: CASSFGTRGDEQYF
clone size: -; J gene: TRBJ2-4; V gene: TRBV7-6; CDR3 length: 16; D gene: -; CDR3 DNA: TGTGCCAGCAGCCAAGGGACCGCTTTAGCCAAAAACATTCAGTACTTC; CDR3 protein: CASSQGTALAKNIQYF
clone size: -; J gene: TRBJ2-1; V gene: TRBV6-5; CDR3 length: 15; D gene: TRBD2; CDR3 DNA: TGTGCCAGCAGTTACGATCTAGCGGGACCGAATGAGCAGTTCTTC; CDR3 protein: CASSYDLAGPNEQFF
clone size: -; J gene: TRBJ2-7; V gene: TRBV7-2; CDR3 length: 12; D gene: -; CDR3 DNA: TGTGCCAGCAGCTCCGGTGCCTACGAGCAGTACTTC; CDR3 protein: CASSSGAYEQYF
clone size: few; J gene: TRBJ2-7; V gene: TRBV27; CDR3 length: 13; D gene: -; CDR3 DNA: TGTGCCAGCAGTCCAGGGACTCACTACGAGCAGTACTTC; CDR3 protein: CASSPGTHYEQYF
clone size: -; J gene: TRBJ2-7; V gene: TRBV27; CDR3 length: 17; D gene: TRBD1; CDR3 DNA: TGTGCCAGCAGTTTATCACTTTTGTCGGGACAGGGAAGCGAGCAGTACTTC; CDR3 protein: CASSLSLLSGQGSEQYF